The next 11 T cell receptor beta chains were all read from a single sample in a study of T-cell memory formation after mild COVID-19. A single record per CDR3 protein comes from TCRdb applying MiXCR to the 5' RACE reads. This table has a few hundred thousand distinct CDR3 sequences, 18% appearing once. Sequencing used PBMCs or a T cell subset sorted from them (not recorded which). The origin of the receptors is a man aged 18 to 30 who had mild COVID-19 (a few samples of this study predate the infection). Cell type and time point are not known.

The chain recombines TRBV6-2 or TRBV6-3 with TRBJ1-1; D gene uncertain. The V end was cut by 6 bases, the J end by 6 bases, with 11 bases between. The CDR3 has 12 amino acids. The germline V gene encodes CDR1 MNHEY and CDR2 SVGEGT. The CDR3 DNA is TGTGCCAGCAGACTCCGGGCCTCTGAAGCTTTCTTT. Translating it yields CASRLRASEAFF.

In its sample, this clonotype was seen a few times. The chain is built from TRBV4-3 and TRBJ2-2; a weak D match, TRBD2 (7 bases). Germline V gene sequence: CDR1 LGHNA, CDR2 YSLEER. V lost 6 bases to trimming and J lost 7 bases, with 18 bases between them. The CDR3 is 15 residues long. CDR3 sequence (DNA): TGCGCCAGCAGTCTCAGCCAGGGGAGGGGCGGGGAGCTGTTTTTT. It is translated as CASSLSQGRGGELFF.

The chain has TRBV7-3 and TRBJ2-7; D unclear. Trimming stripped 0 bases from V and 6 bases from J, with 9 bases between. The CDR3 loop spans 13 amino acids. Germline V gene sequence: CDR1 SGHTA, CDR2 FQGTGA. For the CDR3, the DNA is TGTGCCAGCAGCTTAACAGCGACGGGCGAGCAGTACTTC. It yields the protein CASSLTATGEQYF.

This clonotype was seen a handful of times. V gene TRBV2 combines with J gene TRBJ2-3, with 12 bases identical to TRBD2. This CDR3 has 13 amino acids. Looked up from germline, CDR1 is SNHLY and CDR2 is FYNNEI. J gave up 14 bases and V 6 bases, and 9 bases lay outside the gene matches. CDR3 DNA: TGTGCCAGCAGGGGACTAGCGGGCCCGATCCTGTATTTT. It translates to CASRGLAGPILYF.

This clonotype occurred a few times. This rearrangement joins TRBV29-1 to TRBJ1-2, with 7 bases that match TRBD1. The germline CDR1 and CDR2 sequences are SQVTM and ANQGSEA. With V trimmed by 3 bases and J by 6 bases, 4 bases remained unmatched. The CDR3 is 12 residues long. The CDR3 here is CSVDGTVDGYTF. CDR3 nucleotide sequence: TGCAGCGTTGACGGGACAGTCGATGGCTACACCTTC.

This clonotype was observed at least ten times. The V call is TRBV7-9, the J call TRBJ1-1; D gene ambiguous. Trimming removed 3 bases at V and 6 bases at J, with 8 bases between. Germline V gene lookup returns CDR1 SEHNR and CDR2 FQNEAQ (reference sequence). CDR3 size: 12 residues. The CDR3 here is CASSFVGSEAFF. The CDR3 DNA reads as TGTGCCAGCAGCTTCGTGGGATCTGAAGCTTTCTTT. Combining the CDR3 with reference TRBV7-9 and TRBJ1-1 gives the whole variable domain DTGVSQNPRHKITKRGQNVTFRCDPISEHNRLYWYRQTLGQGPEFLTYFQNEAQLEKSRLLSDRFSAERPKGSFSTLEIQRTEQGDSAMYLCASSFVGSEAFFGQGTRLTVV.

At least ten counts were recorded for this clonotype. The V and J genes are TRBV5-1 and TRBJ1-1; TRBD1 matches 12 bases. The CDR3 has 13 amino acids. From germline, CDR1 is SGHRS and CDR2 YFSETQ. V lost 0 bases, J lost 9 bases, and 0 bases stayed unmatched. The CDR3 sequence is CASSLGDRGQAFF. CDR3 sequence (DNA): TGCGCCAGCAGCTTGGGGGACAGGGGGCAAGCTTTCTTT.

This clonotype showed up just a few times. The chain couples TRBV12-3 or TRBV12-4 to TRBJ2-7; D gene ambiguous. This CDR3 spans 16 amino acids. Trimming pared 5 bases from V and 6 bases from J, leaving 23 bases between. The CDR3 coding sequence is TGTGCCAGCAGTCCGACCCGATCGGGCATTAACAGCGAGCAGTACTTC. This encodes CASSPTRSGINSEQYF.

This clonotype showed up just a few times. The chain is built from TRBV27 and TRBJ2-3; either TRBD1 or TRBD2 may fit D (5 bases each). V was pared by 7 bases and J by 1 base, with 9 bases between. Germline V CDR1 and CDR2: MNHEY, SMNVEV (reference sequence). This CDR3 has 13 amino acids. The CDR3 coding sequence is TGTGCCAGCATGACAGCGGGCACAGATACGCAGTATTTT. As protein: CASMTAGTDTQYF.

This clonotype was observed a few times. This chain uses TRBV4-1 with TRBJ1-1; D gene uncertain. The germline V gene has CDR1 MGHRA and CDR2 YSYEKL. This CDR3 has 13 residues. The germline V and J ends were trimmed by 0 bases and 9 bases, with 11 bases remaining between them. For the CDR3, the DNA is TGCGCCAGCAGCCAAGATCGCGGTTATAAAGCTTTCTTT. Amino acid sequence: CASSQDRGYKAFF.

This chain joins TRBV29-1 and TRBJ2-5; D perhaps matches TRBD1 (6 bases). The CDR3 runs 12 residues. Germline V gene data show CDR1 as SQVTM and CDR2 as ANQGSEA. Trimming removed 8 bases at V and 3 bases at J, with 13 bases between. The CDR3 region has the DNA TGCAGCTCTGACCGGGACAAAGAGACCCAGTACTTC. Translated, it gives CSSDRDKETQYF.